Listed below are T cell receptor beta chains from one sample, sequenced in a study of blood T cell repertoires in COVID-19. The protocol was immunoSEQ multiplex PCR, while the TCRdb copy is restricted to in-frame clones and leaves out a portion. The sample has 96,000 or so clones, about 90% seen once. The specimen sequenced was peripheral blood. Source of these receptors: a human donor with COVID-19, enrolled during active disease. The donor label of this sample is uncertain. Both conserved end residues are part of each CDR3. A D gene is named only where the DNA matches it firmly. The listing skips clone size in some rows; elsewhere it reads once, few, many or a size class.

.,TRBV4-1,TRBJ1-2,.,CASSQVGRNYGYTF,TGCGCCAGCAGCCAAGTTGGGAGGAACTATGGCTACACCTTC
.,TRBV4-2,TRBJ1-5,TRBD1,CASSLLSGTGNQPQHF,TGTGCCAGCAGCCTTTTGTCCGGGACAGGTAATCAGCCCCAGCATTTT
.,TRBV30,TRBJ2-7,.,CAWSVTGYEQYF,TGTGCCTGGAGTGTAACAGGCTACGAGCAGTACTTC
.,TRBV7-6,TRBJ2-3,.,CASSSAGSAPITDTQYF,TGTGCCAGCAGCTCGGCGGGGAGCGCGCCAATCACAGATACGCAGTATTTT
.,TRBV6-1,TRBJ2-3,.,CASSESQGWPDTQYF,TGTGCCAGCAGTGAATCCCAGGGCTGGCCGGATACGCAGTATTTT
once,TRBV11-3,TRBJ2-1,.,CASSLTEEQHEQFF,TGTGCCAGCAGCTTAACGGAGGAGCAGCATGAGCAGTTCTTC
.,TRBV3-1/TRBV3-2,TRBJ1-3,TRBD1,CASSYGQADTIYF,TGTGCCAGCAGCTACGGACAGGCCGACACCATATATTTT
.,TRBV3-1/TRBV3-2,TRBJ2-7,TRBD1,CASSQEGQDPYEQYF,TGTGCCAGCAGCCAAGAGGGACAGGACCCCTACGAGCAGTACTTC
.,TRBV9,TRBJ1-6,TRBD1,CASSPLGTGASPLHF,TGTGCCAGCAGCCCCTTAGGGACAGGGGCTTCACCCCTCCACTTT
.,TRBV11-3,TRBJ1-4,.,CASSAGGVEKLFF,TGTGCCAGCAGCGCTGGAGGGGTTGAAAAACTGTTTTTT
.,TRBV6-1,TRBJ2-7,TRBD2,CASRGLAASYEQYF,TGTGCCAGCAGAGGACTAGCGGCCTCCTACGAGCAGTACTTC
.,TRBV5-6,TRBJ1-2,.,CASSWATADYGYTF,TGTGCCAGCAGCTGGGCGACGGCTGACTATGGCTACACCTTC
.,TRBV19,TRBJ1-4,.,CASTPPGINEKLFF,TGTGCCAGTACCCCTCCAGGGATCAATGAAAAACTGTTTTTT
.,TRBV29-1,TRBJ1-2,.,CSASSGGDGYTF,TGCAGCGCCAGTTCAGGTGGCGATGGCTACACCTTC
once,TRBV27,TRBJ1-2,.,CASSFSQGVRLYGYTF,TGTGCCAGCAGTTTTTCCCAGGGTGTTCGGCTCTATGGCTACACCTTC
.,TRBV5-1,TRBJ1-6,TRBD1,CASSLQGSRSNSPLHF,TGCGCCAGCAGCTTACAGGGGTCTCGTTCTAATTCACCCCTCCACTTT
few,TRBV7-9,TRBJ1-6,.,CASSTENSPLHF,TGTGCCAGCAGCACAGAAAATTCACCCCTCCACTTT
.,TRBV4-1,TRBJ1-2,.,CASSQDAGNYGYTF,TGCGCCAGCAGCCAAGATGCGGGAAACTATGGCTACACCTTC
.,TRBV3-1/TRBV3-2,TRBJ1-3,.,CASSQDTTGNTIYF,TGTGCCAGCAGCCAGGACACAACTGGAAACACCATATATTTT
.,TRBV10-3,TRBJ1-6,TRBD1,CAISRGPNSPLHF,TGTGCCATCAGCAGGGGGCCTAATTCACCCCTCCACTTT
.,TRBV10-3,TRBJ2-1,TRBD2,CAIRTSGIRNEQFF,TGTGCCATAAGGACTAGCGGGATCCGTAATGAGCAGTTCTTC
.,TRBV7-6,TRBJ2-1,TRBD2,CASSSGTSGTKRSYNEQFF,TGTGCCAGCAGTTCCGGGACTAGCGGGACTAAACGCTCCTACAATGAGCAGTTCTTC
.,TRBV30,TRBJ1-1,TRBD1,CAGGRGQTEAFF,TGTGCCGGGGGAAGGGGGCAGACTGAAGCTTTCTTT
.,TRBV19,TRBJ2-1,.,CASSIRWQGTYNEQFF,TGTGCCAGTAGTATTAGGTGGCAGGGGACCTACAATGAGCAGTTCTTC
once,TRBV10-3,TRBJ2-1,TRBD1,CAISPGQVLLGEQFF,TGTGCCATCAGTCCGGGACAGGTCCTCTTGGGCGAGCAGTTCTTC
.,TRBV9,TRBJ1-4,TRBD1,CASSAQGLVNEKLFF,TGTGCCAGCAGCGCACAGGGGTTGGTCAATGAAAAACTGTTTTTT
.,TRBV9,TRBJ2-1,TRBD2,CASSVLLAEVNEQFF,TGTGCCAGCAGCGTGTTACTAGCGGAAGTCAATGAGCAGTTCTTC
.,TRBV2,TRBJ1-5,.,CASRSRDTNQPQHF,TGTGCCAGCCGTTCCCGGGACACCAATCAGCCCCAGCATTTT
once,TRBV19,TRBJ2-1,.,CASATLSGYEQFF,TGTGCCAGTGCGACCCTAAGCGGCTATGAGCAGTTCTTC
.,TRBV19,TRBJ1-1,TRBD1,CASSYAGGLGAEAFF,TGTGCCAGTAGTTATGCAGGGGGCTTAGGGGCTGAAGCTTTCTTT
.,TRBV5-1,TRBJ1-6,.,CASSLENSPLHF,TGCGCCAGCAGCTTGGAAAACAGCCCCCTCCACTTT
.,TRBV18,TRBJ1-1,.,CASSPRREDMNTEAFF,TGTGCCAGCTCACCGAGGCGGGAAGACATGAACACTGAAGCTTTCTTT
.,TRBV28,TRBJ2-7,.,CASKRPGHNYEQYF,TGTGCCAGCAAGCGCCCGGGACATAACTACGAGCAGTACTTC
.,TRBV2,TRBJ2-7,.,CASSVYQGSHEQYF,TGTGCCAGCAGTGTATACCAGGGGAGTCACGAGCAGTACTTC
few,TRBV14,TRBJ1-2,TRBD1,CASSQDLGQGDYGYTF,TGTGCCAGCAGCCAAGATCTGGGACAGGGGGACTATGGCTACACCTTC
.,TRBV10-3,TRBJ2-5,TRBD2,CAISGGLEETQYF,TGTGCCATCAGTGGCGGACTAGAAGAGACCCAGTACTTC